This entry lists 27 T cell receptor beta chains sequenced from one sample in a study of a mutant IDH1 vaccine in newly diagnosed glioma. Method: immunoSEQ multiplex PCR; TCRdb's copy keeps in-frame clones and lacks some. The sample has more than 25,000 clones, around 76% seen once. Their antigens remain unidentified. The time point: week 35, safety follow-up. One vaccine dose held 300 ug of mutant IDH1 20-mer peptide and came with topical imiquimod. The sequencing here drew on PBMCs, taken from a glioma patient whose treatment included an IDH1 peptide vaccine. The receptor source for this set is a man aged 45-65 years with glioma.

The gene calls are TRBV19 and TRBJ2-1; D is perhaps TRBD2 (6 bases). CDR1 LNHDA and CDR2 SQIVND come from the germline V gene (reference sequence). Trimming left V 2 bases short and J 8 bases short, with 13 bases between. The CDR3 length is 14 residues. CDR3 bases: TGTGCCAGTAGTATAACTAGCAGTAATTATGAGCAGTTCTTC. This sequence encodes CASSITSSNYEQFF.

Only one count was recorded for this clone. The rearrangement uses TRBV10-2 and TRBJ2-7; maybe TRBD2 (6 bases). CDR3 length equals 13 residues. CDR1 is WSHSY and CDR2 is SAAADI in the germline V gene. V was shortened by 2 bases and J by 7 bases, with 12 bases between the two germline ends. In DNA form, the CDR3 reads TGCGCCAGCAGTGAGGTTGCGGGGAATGAGCAGTACTTC. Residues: CASSEVAGNEQYF.

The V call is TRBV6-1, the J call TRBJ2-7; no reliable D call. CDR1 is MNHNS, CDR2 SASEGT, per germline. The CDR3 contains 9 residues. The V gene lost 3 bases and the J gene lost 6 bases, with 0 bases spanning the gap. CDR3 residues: CASSDEQYF. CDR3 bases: TGTGCCAGCAGTGACGAGCAGTACTTC.

As DNA, the CDR3 is TGTGCCAGCAGCTTATCGGGGGGCGATGGAAACACCATATATTTT. This sequence encodes CASSLSGGDGNTIYF. The J gene is TRBJ1-3, the V gene TRBV7-9; TRBD1 is a possible D gene (6 bases). V lost 2 bases and J lost 3, with 11 bases in between. CDR1 and CDR2 from the germline V gene are SEHNR and FQNEAQ (reference sequence). The CDR3 has 15 residues.

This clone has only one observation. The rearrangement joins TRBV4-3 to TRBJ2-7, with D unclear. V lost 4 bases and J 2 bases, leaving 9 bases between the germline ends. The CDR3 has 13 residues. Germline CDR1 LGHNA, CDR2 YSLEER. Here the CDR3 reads CASSPSRTYEQYF. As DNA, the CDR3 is TGCGCCAGCAGCCCCTCCCGAACCTACGAGCAGTACTTC.

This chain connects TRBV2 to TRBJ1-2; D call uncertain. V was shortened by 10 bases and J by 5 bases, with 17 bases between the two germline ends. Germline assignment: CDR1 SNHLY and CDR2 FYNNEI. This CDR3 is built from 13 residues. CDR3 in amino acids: CAKERTPPYGYTF. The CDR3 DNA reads TGTGCCAAAGAACGCACCCCTCCTTATGGCTACACCTTC.

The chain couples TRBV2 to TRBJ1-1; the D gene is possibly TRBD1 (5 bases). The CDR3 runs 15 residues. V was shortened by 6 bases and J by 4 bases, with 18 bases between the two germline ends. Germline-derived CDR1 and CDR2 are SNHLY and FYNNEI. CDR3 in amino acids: CASSRGVGSLTEAFF. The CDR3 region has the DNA TGTGCCAGCAGCAGAGGGGTCGGGTCCCTCACTGAAGCTTTCTTT.

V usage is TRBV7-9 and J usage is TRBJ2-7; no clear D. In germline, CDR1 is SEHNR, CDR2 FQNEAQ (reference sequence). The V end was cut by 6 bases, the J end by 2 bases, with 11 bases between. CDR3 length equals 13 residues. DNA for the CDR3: TGTGCCAGCAGTAACGCAGGCACCTACGAGCAGTACTTC. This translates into CASSNAGTYEQYF.

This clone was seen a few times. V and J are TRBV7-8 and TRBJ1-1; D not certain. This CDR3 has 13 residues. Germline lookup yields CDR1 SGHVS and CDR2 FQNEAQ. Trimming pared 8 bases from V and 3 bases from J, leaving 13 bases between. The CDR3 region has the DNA TGTGCCAGCGGAAATGGGTTGGACACTGAAGCTTTCTTT. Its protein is CASGNGLDTEAFF. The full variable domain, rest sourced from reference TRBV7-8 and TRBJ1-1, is GAGVSQSPRYKVAKRGQDVALRCDPISGHVSLFWYQQALGQGPEFLTYFQNEAQLDKSGLPSDRFFAERPEGSVSTLKIQRTQQEDSAVYLCASGNGLDTEAFFGQGTRLTVV.

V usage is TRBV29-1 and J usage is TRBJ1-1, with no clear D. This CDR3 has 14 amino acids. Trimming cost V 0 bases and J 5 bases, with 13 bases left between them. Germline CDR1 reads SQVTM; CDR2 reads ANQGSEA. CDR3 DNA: TGCAGCGTTGAAGATAGGGTCCTGGGGACTGAAGCTTTCTTT. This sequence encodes CSVEDRVLGTEAFF.

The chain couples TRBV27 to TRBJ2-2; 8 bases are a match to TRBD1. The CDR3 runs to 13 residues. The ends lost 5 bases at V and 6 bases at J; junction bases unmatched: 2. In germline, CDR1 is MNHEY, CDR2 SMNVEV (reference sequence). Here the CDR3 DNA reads TGTGCCAGCAGTGACAGGGGTTCCGGGGAGCTGTTTTTT. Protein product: CASSDRGSGELFF.

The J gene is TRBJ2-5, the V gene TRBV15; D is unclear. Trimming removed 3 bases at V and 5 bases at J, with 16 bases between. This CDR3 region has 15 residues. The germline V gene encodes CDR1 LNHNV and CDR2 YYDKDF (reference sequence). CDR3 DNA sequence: TGTGCCACCAGCAGCACGGGCCCAGGTCGGGAGACCCAGTACTTC. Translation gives CATSSTGPGRETQYF.

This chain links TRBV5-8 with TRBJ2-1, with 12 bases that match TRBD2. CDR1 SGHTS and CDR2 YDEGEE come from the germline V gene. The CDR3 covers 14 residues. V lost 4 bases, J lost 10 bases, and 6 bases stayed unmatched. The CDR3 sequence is CASSSGLAGWEQFF. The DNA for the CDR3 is TGTGCCAGCAGCAGTGGACTAGCGGGGTGGGAGCAGTTCTTC. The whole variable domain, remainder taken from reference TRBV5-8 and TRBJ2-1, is EAGVTQSPTHLIKTRGQQATLRCSPISGHTSVYWYQQALGLGLQFLLWYDEGEERNRGNFPPRFSGRQFPNYSSELNVNALELEDSALYLCASSSGLAGWEQFFGPGTRLTVL.

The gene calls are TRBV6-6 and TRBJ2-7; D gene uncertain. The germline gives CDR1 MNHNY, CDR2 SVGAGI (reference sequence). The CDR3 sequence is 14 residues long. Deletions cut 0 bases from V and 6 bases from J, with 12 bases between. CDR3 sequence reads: CASSYSSSSGEQYF. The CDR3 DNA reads TGTGCCAGCAGTTACTCGAGTTCCTCTGGCGAGCAGTACTTC.

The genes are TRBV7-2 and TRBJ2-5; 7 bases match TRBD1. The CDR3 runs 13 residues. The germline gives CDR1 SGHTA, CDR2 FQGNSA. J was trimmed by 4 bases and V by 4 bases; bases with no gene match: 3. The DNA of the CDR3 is TGTGCCAGCAGCTCAGGACAGGTAGAGACCCAGTACTTC. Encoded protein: CASSSGQVETQYF.

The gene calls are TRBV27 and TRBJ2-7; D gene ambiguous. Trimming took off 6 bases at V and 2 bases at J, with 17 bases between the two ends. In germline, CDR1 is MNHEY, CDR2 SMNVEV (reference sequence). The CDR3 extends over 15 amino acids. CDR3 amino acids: CASRSTTRTAYEQYF. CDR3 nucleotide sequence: TGTGCCAGCAGATCGACGACAAGGACGGCCTACGAGCAGTACTTC.

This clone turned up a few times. CDR3 nucleotide sequence: TGTGCCAGTAGTATCGACAGCTCTGGAAACACCATATATTTT. It is translated as CASSIDSSGNTIYF. This rearrangement joins TRBV19 to TRBJ1-3; D possibly corresponds to TRBD1 (5 bases). The CDR3 length is 14 residues. CDR1 and CDR2 from the germline V gene are LNHDA and SQIVND (reference sequence). Trimming took off 3 bases at V and 0 bases at J, with 6 bases between the two ends. Full variable domain (outside the CDR3, taken from reference TRBV19 and TRBJ1-3): DGGITQSPKYLFRKEGQNVTLSCEQNLNHDAMYWYRQDPGQGLRLIYYSQIVNDFQKGDIAEGYSVSREKKESFPLTVTSAQKNPTAFYLCASSIDSSGNTIYFGEGSWLTVV.

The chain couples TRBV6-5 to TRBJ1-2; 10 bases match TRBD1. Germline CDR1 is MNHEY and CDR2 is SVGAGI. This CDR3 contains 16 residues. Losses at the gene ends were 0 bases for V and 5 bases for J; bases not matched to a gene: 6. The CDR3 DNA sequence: TGTGCCAGCAGTTACTCAAGGACAGGGGGGGGATATGGCTACACCTTC. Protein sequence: CASSYSRTGGGYGYTF.

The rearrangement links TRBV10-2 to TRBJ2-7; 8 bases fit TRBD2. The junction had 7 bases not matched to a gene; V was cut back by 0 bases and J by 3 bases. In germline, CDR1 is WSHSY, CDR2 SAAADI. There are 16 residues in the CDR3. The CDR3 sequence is CASSESSSGMVYEQYF. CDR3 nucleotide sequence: TGCGCCAGCAGTGAGTCGAGTAGCGGGATGGTCTACGAGCAGTACTTC.

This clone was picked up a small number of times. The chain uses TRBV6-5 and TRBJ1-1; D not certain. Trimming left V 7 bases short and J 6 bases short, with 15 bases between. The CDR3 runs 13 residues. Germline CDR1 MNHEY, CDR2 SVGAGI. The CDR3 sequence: CASTPLGPPEAFF. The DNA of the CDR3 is TGTGCCAGCACCCCGCTCGGGCCCCCTGAAGCTTTCTTT.

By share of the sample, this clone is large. The DNA for the CDR3 is TGTGCCAGCAGTGACCGGGACAACAATGAGCAGTTCTTC. This translates into CASSDRDNNEQFF. The rearrangement links TRBV6-4 to TRBJ2-1, with D tentatively TRBD1 (6 bases). V dropped 2 bases and J dropped 5 bases, with 7 bases sitting between them. CDR3 length: 13 residues. Germline CDR1 is MRHNA and CDR2 is SNTAGT.

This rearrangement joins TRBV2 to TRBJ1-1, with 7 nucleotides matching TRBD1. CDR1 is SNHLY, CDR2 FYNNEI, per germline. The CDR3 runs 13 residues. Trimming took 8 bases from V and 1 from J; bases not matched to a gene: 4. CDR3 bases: TGTGCCAGCGCGAGACAGGGGAACACTGAAGCTTTCTTT. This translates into CASARQGNTEAFF.

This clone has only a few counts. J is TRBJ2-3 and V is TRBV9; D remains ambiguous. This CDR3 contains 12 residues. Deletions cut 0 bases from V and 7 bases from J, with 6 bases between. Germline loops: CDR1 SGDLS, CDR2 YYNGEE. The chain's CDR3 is CASSVDVNTQYF. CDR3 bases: TGTGCCAGCAGCGTAGACGTAAATACGCAGTATTTT. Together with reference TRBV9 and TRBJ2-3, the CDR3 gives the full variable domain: DSGVTQTPKHLITATGQRVTLRCSPRSGDLSVYWYQQSLDQGLQFLIQYYNGEERAKGNILERFSAQQFPDLHSELNLSSLELGDSALYFCASSVDVNTQYFGPGTRLTVL.

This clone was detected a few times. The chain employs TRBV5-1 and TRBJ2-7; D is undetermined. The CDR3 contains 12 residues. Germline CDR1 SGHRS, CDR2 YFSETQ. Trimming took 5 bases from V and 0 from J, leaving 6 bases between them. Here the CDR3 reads CASRASSYEQYF. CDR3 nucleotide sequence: TGCGCCAGCAGAGCTAGCTCCTACGAGCAGTACTTC.

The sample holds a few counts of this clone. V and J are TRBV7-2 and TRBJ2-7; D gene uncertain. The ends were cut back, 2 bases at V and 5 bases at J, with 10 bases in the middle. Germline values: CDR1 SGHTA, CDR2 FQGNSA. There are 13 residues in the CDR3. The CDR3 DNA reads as TGTGCCAGCAGCTTAAGCGTGGCCCACGAGCAGTACTTC. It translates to CASSLSVAHEQYF.

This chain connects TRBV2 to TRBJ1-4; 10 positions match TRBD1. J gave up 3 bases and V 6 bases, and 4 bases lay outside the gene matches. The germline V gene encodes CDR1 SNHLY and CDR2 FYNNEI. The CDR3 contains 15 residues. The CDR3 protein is CASRHGTGANEKLFF. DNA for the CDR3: TGTGCCAGCAGGCATGGGACAGGGGCTAATGAAAAACTGTTTTTT.

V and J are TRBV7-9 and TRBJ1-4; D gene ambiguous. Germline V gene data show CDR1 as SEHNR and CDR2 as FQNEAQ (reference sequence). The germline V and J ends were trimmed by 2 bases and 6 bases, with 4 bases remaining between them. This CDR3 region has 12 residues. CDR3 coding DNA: TGTGCCAGCAGCTTAAGGGATGAAAAACTGTTTTTT. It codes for CASSLRDEKLFF.